The source of this TCR beta chain is a study of T cell repertoires in cytomegalovirus infection. Points from the study as a whole: CMV carriers with the relevant HLA were identified by cumulative public TCR beta family frequency.

TCRdb reprocessed the reads with MiXCR, giving one entry per CDR3 protein. The sample holds some 230,000 distinct CDR3 sequences, 22% seen once. V was cut by 4 bases and J by 2 bases, with 21 bases left in between. Germline CDR1 reads SEHNR; CDR2 reads FQNEAQ (reference sequence). The CDR3 runs 17 residues. This clonotype came up many times. Antigen specificity is unknown. This chain uses TRBV7-9 with TRBJ2-7; a weak D match, TRBD1 (6 bases). The clonotype comes from a human donor in good health (CMV status not recorded). Some clones in this sample may be carry-over from other donors' samples. Sequencing was carried out using CD8+ T cells from PBMCs. The CDR3: CASSYPLDRPTPYEQYF. DNA of the CDR3: TGTGCCAGCAGCTACCCGTTGGACAGACCGACCCCCTACGAGCAGTACTTC.